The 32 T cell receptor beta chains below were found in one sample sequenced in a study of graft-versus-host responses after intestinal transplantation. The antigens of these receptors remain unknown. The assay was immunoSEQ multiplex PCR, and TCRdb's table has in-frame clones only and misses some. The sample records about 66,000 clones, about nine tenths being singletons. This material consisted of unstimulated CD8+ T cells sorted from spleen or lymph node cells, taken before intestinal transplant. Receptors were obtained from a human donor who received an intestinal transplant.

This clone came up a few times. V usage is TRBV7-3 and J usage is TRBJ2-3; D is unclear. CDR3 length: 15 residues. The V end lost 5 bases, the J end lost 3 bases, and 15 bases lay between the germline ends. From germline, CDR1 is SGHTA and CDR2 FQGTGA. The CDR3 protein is CASSPGLGTTDTQYF. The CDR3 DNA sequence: TGTGCCAGCAGCCCTGGGTTGGGCACTACAGATACGCAGTATTTT.

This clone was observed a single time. The CDR3: CASSPSTGSSYEQYF. CDR3 coding DNA: TGTGCCAGCAGCCCCTCGACGGGAAGCTCCTACGAGCAGTACTTC. This rearrangement joins TRBV7-9 to TRBJ2-7, with D perhaps matching TRBD2 (5 bases). The germline V gene encodes CDR1 SEHNR and CDR2 FQNEAQ (reference sequence). CDR3 length: 15 residues. With 5 bases removed from V and 0 bases from J, the gap between germline ends came to 14 bases.

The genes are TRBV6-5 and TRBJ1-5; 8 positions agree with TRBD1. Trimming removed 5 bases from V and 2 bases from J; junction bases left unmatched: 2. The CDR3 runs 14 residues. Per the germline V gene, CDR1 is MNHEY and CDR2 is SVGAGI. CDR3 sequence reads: CASSPTGGNQPQHF. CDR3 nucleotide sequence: TGTGCCAGCAGTCCGACAGGGGGCAATCAGCCCCAGCATTTT.

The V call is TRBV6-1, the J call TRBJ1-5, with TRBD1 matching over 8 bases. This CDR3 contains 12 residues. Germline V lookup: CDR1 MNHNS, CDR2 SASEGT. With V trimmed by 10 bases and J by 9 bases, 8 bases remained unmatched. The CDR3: CATGGQGWPQHF. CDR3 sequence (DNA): TGTGCCACAGGGGGCCAAGGATGGCCCCAGCATTTT.

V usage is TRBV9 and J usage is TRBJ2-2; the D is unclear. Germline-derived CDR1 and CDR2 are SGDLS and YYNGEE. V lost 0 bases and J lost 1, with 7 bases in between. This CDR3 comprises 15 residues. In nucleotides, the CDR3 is TGTGCCAGCAGCGTAGCGGTTGGGAACACCGGGGAGCTGTTTTTT. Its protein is CASSVAVGNTGELFF.

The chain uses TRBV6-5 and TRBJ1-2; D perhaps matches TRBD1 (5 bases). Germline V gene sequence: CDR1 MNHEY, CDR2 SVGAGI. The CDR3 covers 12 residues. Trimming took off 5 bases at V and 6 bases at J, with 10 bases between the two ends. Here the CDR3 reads CASSGGVNGYTF. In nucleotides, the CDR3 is TGTGCCAGCAGTGGGGGGGTTAATGGCTACACCTTC.

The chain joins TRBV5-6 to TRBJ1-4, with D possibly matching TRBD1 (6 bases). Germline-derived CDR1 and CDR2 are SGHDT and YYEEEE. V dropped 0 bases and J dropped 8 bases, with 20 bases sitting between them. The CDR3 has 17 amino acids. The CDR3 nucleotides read TGTGCCAGCAGCTTGGGTGCAGGGGCAGTGCCGAGCGAAAAACTGTTTTTT. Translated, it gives CASSLGAGAVPSEKLFF.

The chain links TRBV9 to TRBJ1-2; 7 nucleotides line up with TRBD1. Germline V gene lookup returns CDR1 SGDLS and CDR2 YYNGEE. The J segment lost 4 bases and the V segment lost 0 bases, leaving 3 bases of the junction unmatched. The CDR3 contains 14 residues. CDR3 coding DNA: TGTGCCAGCAGCGTAGGACAGGGTACCTATGGCTACACCTTC. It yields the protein CASSVGQGTYGYTF.

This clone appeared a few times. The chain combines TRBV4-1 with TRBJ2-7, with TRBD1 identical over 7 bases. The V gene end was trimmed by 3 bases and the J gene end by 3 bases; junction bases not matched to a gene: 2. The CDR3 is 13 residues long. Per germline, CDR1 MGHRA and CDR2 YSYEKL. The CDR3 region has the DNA TGCGCCAGCAGCCAGGGACAGTTCTACGAGCAGTACTTC. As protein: CASSQGQFYEQYF.

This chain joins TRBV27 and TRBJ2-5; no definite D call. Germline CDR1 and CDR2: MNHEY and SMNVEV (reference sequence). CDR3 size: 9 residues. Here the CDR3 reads CPQQETQYF. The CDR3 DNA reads TGTCCCCAACAAGAGACCCAGTACTTC.

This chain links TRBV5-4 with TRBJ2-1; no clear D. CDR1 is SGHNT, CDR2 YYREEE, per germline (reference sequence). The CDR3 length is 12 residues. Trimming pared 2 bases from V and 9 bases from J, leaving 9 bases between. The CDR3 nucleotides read TGTGCCAGCAGCTTATCTAGTGGTGAGCAGTTCTTC. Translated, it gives CASSLSSGEQFF.

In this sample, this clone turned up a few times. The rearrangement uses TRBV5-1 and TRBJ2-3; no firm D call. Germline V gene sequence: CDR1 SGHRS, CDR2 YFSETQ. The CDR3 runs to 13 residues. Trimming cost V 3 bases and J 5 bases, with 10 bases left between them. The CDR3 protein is CASSSSGVDTQYF. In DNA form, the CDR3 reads TGCGCCAGCAGCTCCTCAGGTGTAGATACGCAGTATTTT.

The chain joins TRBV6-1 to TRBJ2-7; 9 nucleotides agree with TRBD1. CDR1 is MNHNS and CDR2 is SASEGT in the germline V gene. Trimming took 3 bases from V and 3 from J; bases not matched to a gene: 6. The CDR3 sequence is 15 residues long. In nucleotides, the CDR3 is TGTGCCAGCAGTGAGGGACAGGGAGCGTACTACGAGCAGTACTTC. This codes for CASSEGQGAYYEQYF.

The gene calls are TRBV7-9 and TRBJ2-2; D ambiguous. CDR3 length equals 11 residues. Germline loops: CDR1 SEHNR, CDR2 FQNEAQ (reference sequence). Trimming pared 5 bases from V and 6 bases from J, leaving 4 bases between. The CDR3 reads CASSPAGELFF. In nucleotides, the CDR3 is TGTGCCAGCAGCCCCGCCGGGGAGCTGTTTTTT.

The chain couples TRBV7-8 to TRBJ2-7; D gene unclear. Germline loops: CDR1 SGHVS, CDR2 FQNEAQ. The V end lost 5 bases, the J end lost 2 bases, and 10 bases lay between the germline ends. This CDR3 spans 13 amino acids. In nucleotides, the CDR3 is TGTGCCAGCAGCCCTAGTGGCCCCTACGAGCAGTACTTC. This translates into CASSPSGPYEQYF.

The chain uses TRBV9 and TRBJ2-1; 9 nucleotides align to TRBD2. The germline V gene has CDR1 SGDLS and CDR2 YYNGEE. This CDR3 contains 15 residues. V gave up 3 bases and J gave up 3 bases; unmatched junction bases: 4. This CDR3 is CASSAQAGGYNEQFF. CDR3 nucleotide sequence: TGTGCCAGCAGCGCTCAAGCGGGGGGCTACAATGAGCAGTTCTTC.

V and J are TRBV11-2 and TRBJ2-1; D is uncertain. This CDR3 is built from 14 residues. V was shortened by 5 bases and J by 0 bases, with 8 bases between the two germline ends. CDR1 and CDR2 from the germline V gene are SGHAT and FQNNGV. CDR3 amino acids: CASSPPSSYNEQFF. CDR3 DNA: TGTGCCAGCAGCCCTCCCAGCTCCTACAATGAGCAGTTCTTC. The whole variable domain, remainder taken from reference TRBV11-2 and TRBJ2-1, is EAGVAQSPRYKIIEKRQSVAFWCNPISGHATLYWYQQILGQGPKLLIQFQNNGVVDDSQLPKDRFSAERLKGVDSTLKIQPAKLEDSAVYLCASSPPSSYNEQFFGPGTRLTVL.

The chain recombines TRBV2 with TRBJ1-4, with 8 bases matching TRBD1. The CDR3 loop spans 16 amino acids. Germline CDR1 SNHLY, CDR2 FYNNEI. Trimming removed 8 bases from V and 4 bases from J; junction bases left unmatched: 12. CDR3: CASVDRGRTLNEKLFF. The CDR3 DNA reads TGTGCCAGCGTCGACAGGGGCCGGACGCTTAATGAAAAACTGTTTTTT.

This CDR3 is CASSLELTGSYEQYF. The CDR3 DNA reads TGTGCCAGCAGCTTAGAATTGACAGGATCTTACGAGCAGTACTTC. The rearrangement joins TRBV11-2 to TRBJ2-7, with D possibly matching TRBD1 (6 bases). V lost 0 bases to trimming and J lost 4 bases, with 13 bases between them. The CDR3 covers 15 residues. CDR1 is SGHAT, CDR2 FQNNGV, per germline.

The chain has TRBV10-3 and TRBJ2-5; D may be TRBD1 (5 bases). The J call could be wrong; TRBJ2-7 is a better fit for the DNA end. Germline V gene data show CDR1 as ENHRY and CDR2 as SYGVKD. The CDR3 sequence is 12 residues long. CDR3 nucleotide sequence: TGTGCCAGCCTGGACACGTCCTACGAGCAGTACTTC. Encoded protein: CASLDTSYEQYF.

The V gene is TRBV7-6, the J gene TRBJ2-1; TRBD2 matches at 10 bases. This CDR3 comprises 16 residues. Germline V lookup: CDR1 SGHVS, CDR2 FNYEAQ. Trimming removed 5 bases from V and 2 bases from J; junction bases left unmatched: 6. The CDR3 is CASSRTSGGAYNEQFF. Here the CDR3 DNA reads TGTGCCAGCAGCCGGACCAGCGGGGGGGCCTACAATGAGCAGTTCTTC.

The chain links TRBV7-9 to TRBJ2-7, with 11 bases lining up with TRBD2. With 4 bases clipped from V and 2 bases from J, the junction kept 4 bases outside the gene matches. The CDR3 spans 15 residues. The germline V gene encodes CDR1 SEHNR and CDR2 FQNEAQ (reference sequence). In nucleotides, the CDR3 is TGTGCCAGCAGCTCACTAGCGGGGGCAACCTACGAGCAGTACTTC. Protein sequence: CASSSLAGATYEQYF.

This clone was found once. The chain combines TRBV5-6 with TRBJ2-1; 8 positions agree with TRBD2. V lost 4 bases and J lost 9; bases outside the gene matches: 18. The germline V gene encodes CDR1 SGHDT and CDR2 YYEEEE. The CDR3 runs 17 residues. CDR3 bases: TGTGCCAGCAGCCAGGGTGCCGGGGGGGCCGGAGCCGGTGAGCAGTTCTTC. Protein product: CASSQGAGGAGAGEQFF.

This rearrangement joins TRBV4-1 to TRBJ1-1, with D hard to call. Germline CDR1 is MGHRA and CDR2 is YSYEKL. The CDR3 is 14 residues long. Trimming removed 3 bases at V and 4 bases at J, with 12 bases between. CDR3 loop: CASSQGPDSTEAFF. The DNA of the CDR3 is TGCGCCAGCAGCCAGGGCCCTGATAGCACTGAAGCTTTCTTT.

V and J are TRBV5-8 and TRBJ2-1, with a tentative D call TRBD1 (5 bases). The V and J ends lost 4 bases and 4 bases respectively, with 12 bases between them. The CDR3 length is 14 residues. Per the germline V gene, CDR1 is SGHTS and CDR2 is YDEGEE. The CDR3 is CASSPPGLYNEQFF. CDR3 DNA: TGTGCCAGCAGCCCCCCAGGGTTATACAATGAGCAGTTCTTC.

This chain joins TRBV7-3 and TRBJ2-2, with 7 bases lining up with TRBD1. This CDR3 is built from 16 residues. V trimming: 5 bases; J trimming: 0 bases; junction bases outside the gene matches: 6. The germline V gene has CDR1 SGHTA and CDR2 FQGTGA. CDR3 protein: CASSPRTGPNTGELFF. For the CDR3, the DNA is TGTGCCAGCAGCCCTCGGACAGGACCGAACACCGGGGAGCTGTTTTTT.

In nucleotides, the CDR3 is TGCGCCAGCAGCCAAGATCTTGGGGGCACGTCCGGGACCCAGTACTTC. Translating it yields CASSQDLGGTSGTQYF. The chain is built from TRBV4-1 and TRBJ2-5; TRBD1 is a possible D gene (6 bases). Germline-derived CDR1 and CDR2 are MGHRA and YSYEKL. The CDR3 is made up of 16 amino acids. The V and J ends lost 0 bases and 7 bases respectively, with 18 bases between them.

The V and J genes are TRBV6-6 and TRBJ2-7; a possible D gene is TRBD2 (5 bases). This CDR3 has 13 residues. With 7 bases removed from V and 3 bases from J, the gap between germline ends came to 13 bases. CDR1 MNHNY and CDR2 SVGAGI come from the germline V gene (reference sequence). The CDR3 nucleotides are TGTGCCAGCACCGACTACACAATCTACGAGCAGTACTTC. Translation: CASTDYTIYEQYF.

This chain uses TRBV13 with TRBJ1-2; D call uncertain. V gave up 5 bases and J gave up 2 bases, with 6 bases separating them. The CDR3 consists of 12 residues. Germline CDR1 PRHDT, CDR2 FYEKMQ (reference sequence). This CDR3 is CASSLGNYGYTF. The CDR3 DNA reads TGTGCCAGCAGCCTCGGGAACTATGGCTACACCTTC.

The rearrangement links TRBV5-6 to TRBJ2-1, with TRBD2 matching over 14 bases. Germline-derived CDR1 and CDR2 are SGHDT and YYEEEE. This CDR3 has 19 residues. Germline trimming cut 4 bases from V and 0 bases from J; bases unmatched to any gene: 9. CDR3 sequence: CASSPPGLAGVVSYNEQFF. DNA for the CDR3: TGTGCCAGCAGCCCGCCGGGACTAGCGGGGGTGGTCTCCTACAATGAGCAGTTCTTC. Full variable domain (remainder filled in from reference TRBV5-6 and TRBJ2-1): DAGVTQSPTHLIKTRGQQVTLRCSPKSGHDTVSWYQQALGQGPQFIFQYYEEEERQRGNFPDRFSGHQFPNYSSELNVNALLLGDSALYLCASSPPGLAGVVSYNEQFFGPGTRLTVL.

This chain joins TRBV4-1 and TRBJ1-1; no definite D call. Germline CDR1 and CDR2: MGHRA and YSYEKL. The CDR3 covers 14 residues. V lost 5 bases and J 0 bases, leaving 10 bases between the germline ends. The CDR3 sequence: CASSTGTLNTEAFF. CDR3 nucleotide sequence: TGCGCCAGCAGCACCGGTACCCTGAACACTGAAGCTTTCTTT.

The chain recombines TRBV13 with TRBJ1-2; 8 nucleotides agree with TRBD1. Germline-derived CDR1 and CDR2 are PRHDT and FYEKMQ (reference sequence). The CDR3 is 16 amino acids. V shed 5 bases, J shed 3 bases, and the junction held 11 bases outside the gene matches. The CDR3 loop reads CASSPQRTGSYYGYTF. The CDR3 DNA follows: TGTGCCAGCAGCCCCCAGAGGACAGGGTCTTACTATGGCTACACCTTC. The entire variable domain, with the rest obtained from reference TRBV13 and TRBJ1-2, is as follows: AAGVIQSPRHLIKEKRETATLKCYPIPRHDTVYWYQQGPGQDPQFLISFYEKMQSDKGSIPDRFSAQQFSDYHSELNMSSLELGDSALYFCASSPQRTGSYYGYTFGSGTRLTVV.